Described below is a single T cell receptor (beta chain) sequence and its context. Its antigen target is currently unknown. No much larger clone exists at a distance of one base, and base qualities are not known. This record comes from a study of T cell responses to AZD1222 COVID-19 vaccine (dated by TCRdb to the early 2020s). Some background on the complete study: AZD1222 recipients with second doses at about 4 weeks or about 12 weeks were pooled, because spike-specific TCR depth and breadth did not differ between schedules. TCR sequencing was performed for about 250 trial participants, of whom approximately 200 were given two doses of AZD1222 and approximately 26 were given two doses of MenACWY control vaccine. Enrollment into the trials was organized by age into subgroups of 18-55, 56-69 and 70-plus years, and those subgroups contained approximately 150, 30 and 60 TCR-sequenced participants, respectively.

What this sample's time point label stands for: baseline before first vaccination. Vaccinee samples were obtained from the UK trials COV001 and COV002, which included a single-blind randomized controlled phase 2/3 trial of AZD1222 (ChAdOx1 nCoV-19) in healthy adults. For TCRbeta chain sequencing, PBMC samples from trial participants were taken at day 0 and at day 28 after the second dose. The CDR3 regions of human TCRbeta chains were subjected to immunosequencing. The authors' analysis ran thus. Repertoire TCRs were checked for matches against a reference library of SARS-CoV-2-specific TCRs that had been generated using the MIRA antigen-specificity platform. Breadth was defined as the fraction of unique TCRs that were SARS-CoV-2-associated, and depth was defined as the fraction of total T cells that were SARS-CoV-2-associated. Using the MIRA data, every spike-specific TCR was mapped to the spike region that the TCR reacted to and assigned to either a CD4 or a CD8 class. Log10-transformed breadth and depth values were compared by one-way ANOVA with Sidak's multiple comparisons tests. The clones in this table, taken by TCRdb from immuneACCESS, are in-frame only. Not every clone is retained; where verified, under half of the shortfall comes from an unresolved V gene, and the cause of the rest is unknown. The D gene and trimming were derived from the DNA, and the V and J assignments and clone size from that table. The sample table records 85,000 to 130,000 clones; approximately 91% of these occur just once. About a sixth of the sample lies in the top ten.

Overall study results and their limits: Conclusions about previously exposed vaccinees were limited because only a handful of AZD1222 recipients were SARS-CoV-2 seropositive at baseline. Reportedly, close to half of the unique spike-specific TCRs recognized epitopes lying outside the regions that are mutated in the B.1.351 and B.1.1.7 variants. Because no samples from the day 14 peak response were available, repertoires could be characterized only after the peak T cell response. The 56-69-year group was small, and its depth increase did not reach significance, likely because of low power. Participants were mostly white British, with more females than males. The authors suggested clonal diversity may have been underestimated. Spike-specific TCR breadth and depth rose significantly after two AZD1222 doses compared with day 0 and with MenACWY recipients. The vaccine-associated CD4 TCRs covered the entire spike protein, and the dominant responses fell in regions 160-218 and 743-854.

Via the germline V gene, CDR1 is SNHLY and CDR2 FYNNEI. From the cysteine up to the phenylalanine, the CDR3 has a length of 14 residues. Only the CDR3 DNA is retained, 42 bases long and in frame from the first base. V drops 3 bases and J drops 0 bases, leaving 6 bases in between. The sequence joins TRBV2 to TRBJ1-5; no D gene call is confident. The sample consisted of peripheral blood, taken on day 0 of AZD1222 vaccination. The source is an adult in good health. The nucleotides are TGTGCCAGCAGTGAGATATCTAGCAATCAGCCCCAGCATTTT. Its coded protein is CASSEISSNQPQHF.